These 7 T cell receptor beta chains originate from one sample sequenced in a study of blood T cell repertoires in COVID-19. Assay used: immunoSEQ multiplex PCR; TCRdb lists only in-frame clones, some missing. This sample carries about 210,000 clones, around 81% of them seen once, and the ten largest clones take around 8.9%. Sequenced input: PBMCs or T cells enriched from blood (not recorded which). These receptors were collected from a woman aged 45-60 years with acute COVID-19.

The chain couples TRBV18 to TRBJ2-7; 8 nucleotides line up with TRBD2. Per germline, CDR1 KGHSH and CDR2 LQKENI. V lost 5 bases, J lost 2 bases, and 2 bases stayed unmatched. The CDR3 covers 13 residues. As DNA, the CDR3 is TGTGCCAGCTCAATGGGACTAGCCTACGAGCAGTACTTC. It encodes CASSMGLAYEQYF.

Ten or more counts support this clone. This sequence joins TRBV28 and TRBJ2-7, with D uncertain. Trimming took off 6 bases at V and 0 bases at J, with 3 bases between the two ends. CDR3 size: 11 residues. CDR1 and CDR2 (germline): MDHEN, SYDVKM. CDR3 region: CASSISYEQYF. In DNA, the CDR3 is TGTGCCAGCAGCATCTCCTACGAGCAGTACTTC.

V is TRBV5-1 and J is TRBJ2-3, with 9 bases matching TRBD2. V shed 0 bases and J 3 bases; nucleotides not matched to a gene: 8. This CDR3 contains 17 residues. Germline-derived CDR1 and CDR2 are SGHRS and YFSETQ. The CDR3 here is CASSLGALAGLTDTQYF. Written as DNA, the CDR3 is TGCGCCAGCAGCTTGGGTGCCCTAGCGGGGTTGACAGATACGCAGTATTTT.

The rearrangement joins TRBV10-3 to TRBJ2-1; 10 nucleotides align to TRBD2. CDR3 length equals 14 residues. V lost 8 bases to trimming and J lost 5 bases; unmatched junction nucleotides: 6. The germline gives CDR1 ENHRY, CDR2 SYGVKD. The CDR3 DNA is TGTGCCATCTCCGTAGCGGGGGGCAACAATGAGCAGTTCTTC. It specifies CAISVAGGNNEQFF.

This clone was counted only a few times. V usage is TRBV20-1 and J usage is TRBJ2-3; D might be TRBD2 (7 bases). The CDR3 has 15 amino acids. The germline V gene has CDR1 DFQATT and CDR2 SNEGSKA (reference sequence). Trimming took off 3 bases at V and 6 bases at J, with 19 bases between the two ends. The CDR3 loop reads CSASGWRGPADTQYF. CDR3 in DNA: TGCAGTGCTAGTGGATGGCGGGGGCCCGCCGATACGCAGTATTTT.

The rearrangement links TRBV29-1 to TRBJ2-1; 12 bases line up with TRBD2. Germline trimming cut 0 bases from V and 7 bases from J; bases unmatched to any gene: 7. The CDR3 has 16 residues. The germline V gene encodes CDR1 SQVTM and CDR2 ANQGSEA. CDR3 DNA: TGCAGCGTTGAAGATCTTAAGCTAGCGGGAGGGAATGAGCAGTTCTTC. Its protein is CSVEDLKLAGGNEQFF.

This clone was seen just once. This rearrangement joins TRBV10-3 to TRBJ2-1; a weak D match, TRBD2 (5 bases). The CDR3 contains 15 residues. Trimming stripped 0 bases from V and 6 bases from J, with 12 bases between. Germline V lookup: CDR1 ENHRY, CDR2 SYGVKD. The CDR3 here is CAISESTLRGNEQFF. The DNA of the CDR3 is TGTGCCATCAGTGAGTCGACCCTTCGGGGCAATGAGCAGTTCTTC.